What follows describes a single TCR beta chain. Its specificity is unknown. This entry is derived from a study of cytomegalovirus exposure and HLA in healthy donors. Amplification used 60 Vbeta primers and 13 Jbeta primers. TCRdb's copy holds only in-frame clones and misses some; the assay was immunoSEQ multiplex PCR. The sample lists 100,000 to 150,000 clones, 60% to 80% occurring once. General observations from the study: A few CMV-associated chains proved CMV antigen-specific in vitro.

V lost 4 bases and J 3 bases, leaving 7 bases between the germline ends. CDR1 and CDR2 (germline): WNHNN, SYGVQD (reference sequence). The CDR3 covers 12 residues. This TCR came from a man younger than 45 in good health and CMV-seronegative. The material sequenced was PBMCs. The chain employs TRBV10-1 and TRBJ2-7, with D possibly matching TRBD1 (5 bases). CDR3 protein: CASSGDSYEQYF. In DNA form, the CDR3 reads TGCGCCAGCAGTGGAGACAGCTACGAGCAGTACTTC.